Following are 27 T cell receptor beta chains from one sample sequenced in a study of tumor-infiltrating lymphocytes in primary liver carcinoma. Making TCR beta cDNA involved approximately 530 ng total RNA and a constant-region primer. Slightly modified ARM-PCR, run as three nested multiplex PCR rounds, produced the TCR beta libraries. TRBV1-TRBV30 forward primers paired with a C-beta reverse primer drove the first two PCR rounds, around 9 cycles each. MiXCR, run by TCRdb on the multiplex PCR reads, gives a single entry per CDR3 protein. The table has over 250,000 distinct CDR3 sequences, around 50% seen once. Unsorted whole blood supplied the blood RNA, and germline DNA was isolated too. The sequencing sample was made of peripheral blood. The receptors originated from a woman between 25 and 40 years old with primary liver carcinoma and hepatitis B virus infection.

A note on this clonotype: A much larger clone differs from this one at a single base, so this may be a read error. The chain recombines TRBV12-3 or TRBV12-4 with TRBJ1-1; D remains ambiguous. The CDR3 runs 11 residues. The chain's CDR3 is CVSKSGTEAFF. Here the CDR3 DNA reads TGTGTCAGCAAATCCGGCACTGAAGCTTTCTTT.

V usage is TRBV6-1 and J usage is TRBJ2-3; D uncertain. CDR3 length: 13 residues. CDR1 MNHNS and CDR2 SASEGT come from the germline V gene. V shed 5 bases and J shed 5 bases, with 11 bases lying between them. For the CDR3, the DNA is TGTGCCAGCAGTAAAGGATGGAGAGATACGCAGTATTTT. Its translation is CASSKGWRDTQYF.

This clonotype came up a few times. The chain recombines TRBV7-9 with TRBJ1-2; a possible D gene is TRBD1 (5 bases). The CDR3 totals 15 residues. V lost 3 bases and J 4 bases, leaving 15 bases between the germline ends. The germline CDR1 and CDR2 sequences are SEHNR and FQNEAQ (reference sequence). The CDR3 region is CASSFPTAATYGYTF. The CDR3 region has the DNA TGTGCCAGCAGCTTCCCGACAGCCGCTACCTATGGCTACACCTTC.

Remarks on this clonotype: With a much larger clone just one base away, this may be a read error. V gene TRBV12-3 or TRBV12-4 combines with J gene TRBJ2-2, with D possibly TRBD1 on 5 matching bases. CDR3 length: 14 amino acids. V lost 1 base, J lost 3 bases, and 6 bases lay in between. This chain's CDR3 is CASSLVGHTGELFF. CDR3 bases: TGTGCCAGCAGTTTAGTGGGGCACACCGGGGAGCTGTTTTTT.

On this clonotype itself: A read error may produce the germline difference seen at one junction end. The rearrangement links TRBV30 to TRBJ1-3, with unresolved D. The CDR3 has 14 amino acids. Looked up from germline, CDR1 is GTSNPN and CDR2 is SVGIG (reference sequence). The CDR3: CAWTIQSSGNTTYF. DNA of the CDR3: TGTGCCTGGACCATACAGAGCTCTGGAAACACCACATATTTT.

Regarding this clonotype: An end of the junction differs from the germline gene, which may be a read error. The CDR3 loop reads CARSVQRVETQYF. The DNA of the CDR3 is TGTGCCCGGAGTGTACAGCGGGTAGAGACCCAGTACTTC. The rearrangement uses TRBV30 and TRBJ2-5, with a weak D call TRBD2 (6 bases). Germline-derived CDR1 and CDR2 are GTSNPN and SVGIG (reference sequence). The CDR3 runs 13 residues.

This clonotype was observed once. A read error is likely, as this CDR3 ends without the conserved phenylalanine or tryptophan. The V and J genes are TRBV5-5 and TRBJ2-1; 16 bases match TRBD2. V gave up 4 bases and J gave up 8 bases; unmatched junction bases: 24. CDR1 and CDR2 from the germline V gene are SGHKS and YYEKEE (reference sequence). This CDR3 is built from 22 residues. The CDR3 protein is CASSPRIPKLTGLAGGPYEQFS. The CDR3 DNA is TGTGCCAGCAGCCCTCGAATTCCGAAACTCACGGGACTAGCGGGAGGGCCCTATGAGCAGTTCTCC.

Of note for this clonotype: At one of its ends the junction is not consistent with the germline gene, which may arise from a read error. V and J are TRBV12-3 or TRBV12-4 and TRBJ2-3; D tentatively fits TRBD1 or TRBD2 (6 bases each). The CDR3 consists of 16 residues. CDR3 amino acids: CASSIRQATSIDTQYF. The CDR3, as DNA: TGTGCCAGCAGCATTAGACAGGCCACTAGCATAGATACGCAGTATTTT.

About this clonotype: A clone one base away is much larger, so this may be a read error. The chain uses TRBV4-1 and TRBJ1-6; no clear D. Germline CDR1 MGHRA, CDR2 YSYEKL. The CDR3 extends over 14 amino acids. CDR3 DNA: TGCGTCAGCAGCCAAGCGGGATTTAATTCACCCCTCCACTTT. Its translation is CVSSQAGFNSPLHF.

Points on this clonotype: This may arise from a read error, as a much more abundant clone is one base away. This chain joins TRBV4-3 and TRBJ2-1; D call uncertain. This CDR3 has 15 residues. Trimming removed 0 bases at V and 7 bases at J, with 13 bases between. Germline V CDR1 and CDR2: LGHNA, YSLEER. The CDR3 sequence: CASSQDYDPRNEQFF. CDR3 nucleotides: TGCGCCAGCAGCCAAGATTATGACCCGCGAAATGAGCAGTTCTTC.

V gene TRBV12-3 or TRBV12-4 combines with J gene TRBJ2-7; the D is unclear. This CDR3 spans 12 amino acids. Trimming took 7 bases from V and 1 from J, leaving 8 bases between them. CDR3 loop: CASISHSYEQYF. The CDR3 region has the DNA TGTGCCAGCATTTCTCATTCCTACGAGCAGTACTTC.

In regard to this clonotype: A much larger clonotype is one base distant, so this may be a read error. The chain joins TRBV6-5 to TRBJ2-5; tentatively, D is TRBD2 (5 bases). Deletions cut 8 bases from V and 1 base from J, with 14 bases between. Germline V gene lookup returns CDR1 MNHEY and CDR2 SVGAGI. The length of the CDR3 is 14 residues. The CDR3 is CASAHPGIQETQYF. The CDR3 region has the DNA TGTGCCAGCGCCCATCCGGGAATCCAAGAGACCCAGTACTTC.

DNA of the CDR3: TGTGCCAGCAGCCCCTGGGGCCGCGAAAGCACAGATACGCAGTATTTT. Protein sequence: CASSPWGRESTDTQYF. V and J are TRBV6-7 and TRBJ2-3, with D maybe TRBD1 (5 bases). TRBV6-7 is annotated as an ORF whose role is uncertain. The CDR3 is 16 amino acids. Trimming shortened V by 6 bases and J by 0 bases, and 16 bases separated the two germline ends.

To note about this clonotype: Likely a read error: the CDR3 ends without its conserved phenylalanine or tryptophan. J is TRBJ2-3 and V is TRBV12-3 or TRBV12-4; 7 bases fit TRBD2. The CDR3 is 16 residues long. The CDR3: CASRSQRGRPTGTQYL. DNA of the CDR3: TGTGCCAGCAGATCCCAGCGGGGCAGACCCACAGGTACGCAGTATTTA.

In DNA, the CDR3 is TGTGCCAGCAGGAGGCGTGAGAATTCACCCCTCCACTTT. Amino acids: CASRRRENSPLHF. The chain has TRBV6-1 and TRBJ1-6; no firm D call. Germline lookup yields CDR1 MNHNS and CDR2 SASEGT. Trimming cost V 6 bases and J 7 bases, with 10 bases left between them. The CDR3 is 13 amino acids.

Concerning this clonotype itself: This may arise from a read error, as a much more abundant clone is one base away. The V gene is TRBV6-6, the J gene TRBJ1-1, with unresolved D. Germline V lookup: CDR1 MNHNY, CDR2 SVGAGI (reference sequence). The CDR3 has 13 residues. The CDR3 DNA sequence: TGTACCAGCAATCCCCGAATGAACACTGAAGCTTTCTTT. This translates into CTSNPRMNTEAFF.

The J gene is TRBJ2-1, the V gene TRBV11-2, with 8 nucleotides matching TRBD1. The CDR3 is 16 amino acids. Trimming cost V 1 base and J 4 bases; bases outside gene matches: 6. Per germline, CDR1 SGHAT and CDR2 FQNNGV. CDR3 in DNA: TGTGCCAGCAGCTTAGTGACAGGGGACCCTTACAATGAGCAGTTCTTC. Its protein product is CASSLVTGDPYNEQFF.

As concerns this clonotype: Given a much more abundant clone one base away, this may be a read error. The chain combines TRBV29-1 with TRBJ2-7, with D tentatively TRBD2 (6 bases). The CDR3 spans 11 residues. CDR1 and CDR2 (germline): SQVTM, ANQGSEA. CDR3 DNA: TGCAGCGTTGATGGAGGGTACGGGCAGTACTTC. Protein product: CSVDGGYGQYF.

This clonotype was detected only a few times. The rearrangement joins TRBV12-3 or TRBV12-4 to TRBJ2-7; D unclear. V dropped 6 bases and J dropped 6 bases, with 12 bases sitting between them. The CDR3 loop spans 12 amino acids. This chain's CDR3 is CASRPDVSEQYF. Here the CDR3 DNA reads TGTGCCAGCAGGCCCGACGTCAGCGAGCAGTACTTC.

This clonotype was counted at least ten times. The chain joins TRBV10-3 to TRBJ2-5; D assignment may be TRBD1 or TRBD2 (5 bases each). This CDR3 contains 14 residues. CDR1 and CDR2 (germline): ENHRY, SYGVKD. V was trimmed by 6 bases and J by 2 bases, leaving 13 bases between them. The CDR3 nucleotides read TGTGCCATCAGCGTAGGGACGGCACAAGAGACCCAGTACTTC. Translation: CAISVGTAQETQYF.

The V and J genes are TRBV14 and TRBJ1-1, with D maybe TRBD1 (6 bases). Germline assignment: CDR1 SGHDN and CDR2 FVKESK. The CDR3 is 15 amino acids. V lost 4 bases to trimming and J lost 4 bases, with 16 bases between them. CDR3 DNA: TGTGCCAGCAGCCGAGTCGCCGGGGGCGGCACTGAAGCTTTCTTT. Protein sequence: CASSRVAGGGTEAFF.

This chain links TRBV6-5 with TRBJ1-6; maybe TRBD1 (5 bases). The germline V gene encodes CDR1 MNHEY and CDR2 SVGAGI. The CDR3 has 16 amino acids. V gave up 4 bases and J gave up 9 bases, with 19 bases separating them. The CDR3 DNA follows: TGTGCCAGCAGTTTCGATGTAAAGGGGCGGATTTCACCCCTCCACTTT. Translating it yields CASSFDVKGRISPLHF.

With regard to this clonotype: Mismatch with germline at one junction end may stem from a read error. The CDR3 is CASSEGREDTEAFF. DNA for the CDR3: TGTGCCAGCAGCGAAGGCAGGGAGGACACTGAAGCTTTCTTT. V gene TRBV6-1 combines with J gene TRBJ1-1, with a weak D call TRBD1 (5 bases). This CDR3 spans 14 amino acids. Germline V gene data show CDR1 as MNHNS and CDR2 as SASEGT.

The V call is TRBV6-5, the J call TRBJ2-6, with a tentative D call TRBD1 (5 bases). The germline CDR1 and CDR2 sequences are MNHEY and SVGAGI. Deletions cut 9 bases from V and 4 bases from J, with 13 bases between. CDR3 length: 14 residues. Here the CDR3 DNA reads TGTGCCAGGAGTGACAGAGCCGGGGCCAACGTCCTGACTTTC. It encodes CARSDRAGANVLTF.

Note on this clonotype: One end of the junction is discordant with germline, which a read error may explain. The rearrangement joins TRBV6-5 to TRBJ1-6, with no clear D. Germline loops: CDR1 MNHEY, CDR2 SVGAGI. The CDR3 spans 15 residues. The CDR3 DNA sequence: TGTGCCAGCAGTTACACCAATCCTACCGACTCACCCCCCCACTTT. Residues: CASSYTNPTDSPPHF.

This clonotype was seen at least ten times. Here the CDR3 reads CASSSGGVKAEAFF. In DNA form, the CDR3 reads TGTGCCAGCAGCTCAGGGGGCGTCAAGGCTGAAGCTTTCTTT. The chain links TRBV6-1 to TRBJ1-1; 8 bases match TRBD1. V gave up 6 bases and J gave up 6 bases; unmatched junction bases: 9. In germline, CDR1 is MNHNS, CDR2 SASEGT. The CDR3 is 14 residues long.

This clonotype has just one count. A much bigger clone sits one base away, suggesting this may be a read error. V is TRBV29-1 and J is TRBJ2-7, with 10 bases aligning to TRBD1. Germline V CDR1 and CDR2: SQVTM, ANQGSEA. The CDR3 is 12 amino acids. The CDR3 DNA reads as TGCCGCGTTGGGACAGGGGTCTACGAGCAGTACTTC. The encoded protein is CRVGTGVYEQYF.